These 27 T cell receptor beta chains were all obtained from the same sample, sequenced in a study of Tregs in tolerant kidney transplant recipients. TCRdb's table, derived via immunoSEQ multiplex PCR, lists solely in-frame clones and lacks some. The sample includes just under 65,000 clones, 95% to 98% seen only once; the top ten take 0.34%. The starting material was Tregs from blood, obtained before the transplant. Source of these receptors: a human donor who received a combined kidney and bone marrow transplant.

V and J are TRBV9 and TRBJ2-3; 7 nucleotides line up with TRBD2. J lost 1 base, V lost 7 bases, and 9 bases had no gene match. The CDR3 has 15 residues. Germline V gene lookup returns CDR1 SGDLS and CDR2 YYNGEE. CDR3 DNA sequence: TGTGCCAGCGCGACCGGACTAGTGGGCACAGATACGCAGTATTTT. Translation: CASATGLVGTDTQYF.

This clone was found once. Here the CDR3 reads CASSPSFSTYGYTF. DNA for the CDR3: TGTGCCAGTAGCCCCAGTTTCTCTACCTATGGCTACACCTTC. The chain couples TRBV6-5 to TRBJ1-2; D unresolved. The CDR3 is made up of 14 amino acids. The V end was cut by 9 bases, the J end by 4 bases, with 18 bases between. CDR1 is MNHEY, CDR2 SVGAGI, per germline.

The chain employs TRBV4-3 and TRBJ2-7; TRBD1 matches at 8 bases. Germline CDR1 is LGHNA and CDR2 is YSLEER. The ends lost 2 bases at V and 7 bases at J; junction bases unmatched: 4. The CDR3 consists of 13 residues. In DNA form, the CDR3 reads TGCGCCAGCAGCCAACAGGGGGCGCGGGAGCAGTACTTC. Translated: CASSQQGAREQYF.

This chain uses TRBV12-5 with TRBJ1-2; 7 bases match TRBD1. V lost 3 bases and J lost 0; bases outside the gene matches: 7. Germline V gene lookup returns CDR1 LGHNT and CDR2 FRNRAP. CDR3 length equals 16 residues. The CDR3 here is CASGFDRDSSNYGYTF. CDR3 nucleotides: TGTGCTAGTGGTTTCGACCGGGACAGTTCTAACTATGGCTACACCTTC.

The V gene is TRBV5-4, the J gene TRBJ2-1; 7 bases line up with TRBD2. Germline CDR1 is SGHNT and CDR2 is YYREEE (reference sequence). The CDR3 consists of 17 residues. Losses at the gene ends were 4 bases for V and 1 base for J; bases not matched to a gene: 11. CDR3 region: CASSPLPSGRSYNEQFF. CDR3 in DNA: TGTGCCAGCAGCCCCCTCCCTAGCGGTCGTTCCTACAATGAGCAGTTCTTC. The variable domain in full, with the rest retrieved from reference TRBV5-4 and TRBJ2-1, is ETGVTQSPTHLIKTRGQQVTLRCSSQSGHNTVSWYQQALGQGPQFIFQYYREEENGRGNFPPRFSGLQFPNYSSELNVNALELDDSALYLCASSPLPSGRSYNEQFFGPGTRLTVL.

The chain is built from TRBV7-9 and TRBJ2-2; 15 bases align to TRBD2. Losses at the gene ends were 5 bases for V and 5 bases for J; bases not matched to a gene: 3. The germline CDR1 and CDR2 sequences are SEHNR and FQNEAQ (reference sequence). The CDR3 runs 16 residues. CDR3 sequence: CASSPGLAGGTGELFF. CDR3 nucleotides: TGTGCCAGCAGCCCGGGACTAGCGGGAGGAACCGGGGAGCTGTTTTTT. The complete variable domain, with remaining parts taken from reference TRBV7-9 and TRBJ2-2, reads DTGVSQNPRHKITKRGQNVTFRCDPISEHNRLYWYRQTLGQGPEFLTYFQNEAQLEKSRLLSDRFSAERPKGSFSTLEIQRTEQGDSAMYLCASSPGLAGGTGELFFGEGSRLTVL.

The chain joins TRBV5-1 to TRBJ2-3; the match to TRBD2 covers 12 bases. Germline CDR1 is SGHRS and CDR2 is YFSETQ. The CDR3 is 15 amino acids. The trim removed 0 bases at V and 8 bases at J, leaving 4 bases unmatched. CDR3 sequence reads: CASSLGGLAGTTQYF. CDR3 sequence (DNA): TGCGCCAGCAGCTTGGGGGGACTAGCGGGCACTACGCAGTATTTT.

The CDR3 loop reads CASSGQGRNTEAFF. The DNA for the CDR3 is TGTGCCAGCAGTGGACAGGGCCGGAACACTGAAGCTTTCTTT. The rearrangement links TRBV6-6 to TRBJ1-1; TRBD1 aligns across 8 bases. Per the germline V gene, CDR1 is MNHNY and CDR2 is SVGAGI (reference sequence). The CDR3 is 14 amino acids. The J segment lost 1 base and the V segment lost 5 bases, leaving 3 bases of the junction unmatched.

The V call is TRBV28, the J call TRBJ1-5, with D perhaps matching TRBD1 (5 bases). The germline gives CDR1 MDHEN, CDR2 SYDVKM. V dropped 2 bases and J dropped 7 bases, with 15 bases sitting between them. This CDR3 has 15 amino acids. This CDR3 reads CASSLPLWRGQPQHF. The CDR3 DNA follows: TGTGCCAGCAGTTTACCCCTTTGGAGGGGACAGCCCCAGCATTTT.

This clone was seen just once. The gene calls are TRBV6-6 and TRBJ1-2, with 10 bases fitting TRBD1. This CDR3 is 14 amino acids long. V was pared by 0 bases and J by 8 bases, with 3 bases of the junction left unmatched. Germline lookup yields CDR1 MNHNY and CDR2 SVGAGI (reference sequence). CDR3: CASSYSDRGHGYTF. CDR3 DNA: TGTGCCAGCAGTTACTCAGACAGGGGGCACGGCTACACCTTC.

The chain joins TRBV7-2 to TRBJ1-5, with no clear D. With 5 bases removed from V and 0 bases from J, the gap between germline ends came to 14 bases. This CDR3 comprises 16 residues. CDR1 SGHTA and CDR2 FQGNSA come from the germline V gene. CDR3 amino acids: CASSRFGPLSNQPQHF. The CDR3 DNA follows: TGTGCCAGCAGCCGCTTTGGGCCCCTTAGCAATCAGCCCCAGCATTTT.

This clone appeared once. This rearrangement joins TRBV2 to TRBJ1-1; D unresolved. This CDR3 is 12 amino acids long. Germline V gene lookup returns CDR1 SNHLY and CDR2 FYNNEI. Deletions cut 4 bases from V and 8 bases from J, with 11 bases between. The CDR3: CASSGRRREAFF. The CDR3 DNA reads TGTGCCAGCAGTGGACGGCGGCGCGAAGCTTTCTTT.

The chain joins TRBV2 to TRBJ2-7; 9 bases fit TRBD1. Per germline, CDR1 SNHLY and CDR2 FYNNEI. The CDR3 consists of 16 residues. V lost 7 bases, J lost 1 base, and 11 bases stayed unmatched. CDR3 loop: CASTTGTGYGSYEQYF. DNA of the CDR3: TGTGCCAGCACCACCGGGACAGGGTACGGGTCCTACGAGCAGTACTTC. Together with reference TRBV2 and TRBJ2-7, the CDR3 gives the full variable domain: EPEVTQTPSHQVTQMGQEVILRCVPISNHLYFYWYRQILGQKVEFLVSFYNNEISEKSEIFDDQFSVERPDGSNFTLKIRSTKLEDSAMYFCASTTGTGYGSYEQYFGPGTRLTVT.

In DNA form, the CDR3 reads TGTGCCAGCAGGGGGAGGTCCACAGATACGCAGTATTTT. Translating gives CASRGRSTDTQYF. V is TRBV6-1 and J is TRBJ2-3; perhaps TRBD2 as D (6 bases). V was pared by 6 bases and J by 2 bases, with 9 bases between. This CDR3 comprises 13 residues. The germline CDR1 and CDR2 sequences are MNHNS and SASEGT.

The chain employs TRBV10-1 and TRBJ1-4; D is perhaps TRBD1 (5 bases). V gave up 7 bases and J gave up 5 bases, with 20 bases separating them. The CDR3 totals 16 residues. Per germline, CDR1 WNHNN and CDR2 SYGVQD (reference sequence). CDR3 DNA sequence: TGCGCCAGCACAAAACTTTCGGGACTAACAAATGAAAAACTGTTTTTT. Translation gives CASTKLSGLTNEKLFF.

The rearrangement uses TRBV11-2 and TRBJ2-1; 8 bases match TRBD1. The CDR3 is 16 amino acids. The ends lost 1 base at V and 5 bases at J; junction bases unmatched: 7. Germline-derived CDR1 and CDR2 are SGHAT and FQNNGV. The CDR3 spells CASSLVRQGAHNEQFF. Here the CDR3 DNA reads TGTGCCAGCAGCTTAGTTCGGCAGGGGGCCCACAATGAGCAGTTCTTC.

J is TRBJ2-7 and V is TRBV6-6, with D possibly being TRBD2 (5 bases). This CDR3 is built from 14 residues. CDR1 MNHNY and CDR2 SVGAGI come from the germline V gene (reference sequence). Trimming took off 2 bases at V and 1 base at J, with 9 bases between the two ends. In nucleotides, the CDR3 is TGTGCCAGCAGTTACGTGGGAGAGTCCTACGAGCAGTACTTC. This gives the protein CASSYVGESYEQYF.

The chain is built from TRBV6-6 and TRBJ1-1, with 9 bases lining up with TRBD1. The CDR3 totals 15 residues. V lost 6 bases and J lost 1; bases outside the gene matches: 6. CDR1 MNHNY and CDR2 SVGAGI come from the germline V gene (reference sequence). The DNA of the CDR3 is TGTGCCAGCAGCGGACAGGGGCGGGGGAACACTGAAGCTTTCTTT. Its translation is CASSGQGRGNTEAFF.

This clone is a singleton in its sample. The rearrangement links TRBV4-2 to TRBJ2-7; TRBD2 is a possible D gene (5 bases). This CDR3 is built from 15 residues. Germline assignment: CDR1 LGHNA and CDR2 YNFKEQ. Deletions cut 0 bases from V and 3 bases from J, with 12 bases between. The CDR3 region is CASSQDGIEGYEQYF. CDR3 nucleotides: TGTGCCAGCAGCCAAGACGGAATTGAGGGCTACGAGCAGTACTTC.

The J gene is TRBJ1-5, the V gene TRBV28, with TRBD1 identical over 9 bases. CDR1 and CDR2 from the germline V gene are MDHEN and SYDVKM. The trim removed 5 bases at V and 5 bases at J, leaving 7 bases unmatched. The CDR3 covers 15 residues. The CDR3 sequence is CASSPTGTGYQPQHF. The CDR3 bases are TGTGCCAGCAGTCCAACTGGGACAGGGTATCAGCCCCAGCATTTT. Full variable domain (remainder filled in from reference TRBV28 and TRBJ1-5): DVKVTQSSRYLVKRTGEKVFLECVQDMDHENMFWYRQDPGLGLRLIYFSYDVKMKEKGDIPEGYSVSREKKERFSLILESASTNQTSMYLCASSPTGTGYQPQHFGDGTRLSIL.

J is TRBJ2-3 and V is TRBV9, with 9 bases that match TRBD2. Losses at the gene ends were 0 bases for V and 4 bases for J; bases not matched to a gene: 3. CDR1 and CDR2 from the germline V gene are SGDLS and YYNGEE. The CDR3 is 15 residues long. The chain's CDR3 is CASSVGPSGADTQYF. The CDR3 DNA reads TGTGCCAGCAGCGTAGGGCCTAGCGGGGCAGATACGCAGTATTTT.

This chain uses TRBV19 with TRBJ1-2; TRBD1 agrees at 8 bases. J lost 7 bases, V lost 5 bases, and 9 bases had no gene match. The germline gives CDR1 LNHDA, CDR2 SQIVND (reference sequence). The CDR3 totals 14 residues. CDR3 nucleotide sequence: TGTGCCAGTAGTTTCCGGGACAGGTCGAGTGGCTACACCTTC. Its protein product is CASSFRDRSSGYTF.

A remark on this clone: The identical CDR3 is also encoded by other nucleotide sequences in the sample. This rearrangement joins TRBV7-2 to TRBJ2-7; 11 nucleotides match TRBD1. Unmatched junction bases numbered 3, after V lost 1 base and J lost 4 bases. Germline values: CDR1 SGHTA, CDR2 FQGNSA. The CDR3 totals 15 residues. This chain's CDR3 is CASSLVGTGGYEQYF. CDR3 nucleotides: TGTGCCAGCAGCTTAGTGGGGACAGGGGGTTACGAGCAGTACTTC.

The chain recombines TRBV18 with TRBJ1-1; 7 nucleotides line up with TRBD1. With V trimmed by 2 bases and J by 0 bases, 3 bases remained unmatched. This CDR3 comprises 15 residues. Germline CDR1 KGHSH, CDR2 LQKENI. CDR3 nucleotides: TGTGCCAGCTCACCAAGACAGGGAGTGAACACTGAAGCTTTCTTT. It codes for CASSPRQGVNTEAFF.

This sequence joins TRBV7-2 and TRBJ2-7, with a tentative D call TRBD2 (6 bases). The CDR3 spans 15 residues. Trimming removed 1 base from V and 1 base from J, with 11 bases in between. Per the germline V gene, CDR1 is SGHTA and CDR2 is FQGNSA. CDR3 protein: CASSLVTSRSYEQYF. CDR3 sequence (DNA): TGTGCCAGCAGCTTAGTGACTAGTAGATCCTACGAGCAGTACTTC.

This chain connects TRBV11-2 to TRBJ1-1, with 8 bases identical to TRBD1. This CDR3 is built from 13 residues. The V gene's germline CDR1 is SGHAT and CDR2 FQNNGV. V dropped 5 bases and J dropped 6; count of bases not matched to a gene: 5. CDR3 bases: TGTGCCAGCAGCCAACAGGGGGGTGCTGAAGCTTTCTTT. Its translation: CASSQQGGAEAFF.

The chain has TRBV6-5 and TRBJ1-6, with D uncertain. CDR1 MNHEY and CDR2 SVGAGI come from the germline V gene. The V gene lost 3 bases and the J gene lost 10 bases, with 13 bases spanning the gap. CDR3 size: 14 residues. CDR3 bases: TGTGCCAGCAGTTATCGTAGGGAGTACTCACCCCTCCACTTT. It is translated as CASSYRREYSPLHF.